The sequence of this T cell receptor beta chain was determined in a study of T cell responses to AZD1222 COVID-19 vaccine. Study overall: Second-dose schedules of about 4 or about 12 weeks were combined.

Profiling relied on immunoSEQ multiplex PCR, and the TCRdb table lists in-frame clones only, not all of them. The sample lists about 97,000 clones; 90% were seen once. Study results and limitations: Baseline serostatus was positive in only a handful of AZD1222 recipients.

Trimming removed 7 bases from V and 5 bases from J; junction bases left unmatched: 5. The germline V gene encodes CDR1 MNHEY and CDR2 SVGAGI. CDR3 size: 13 residues. For this clone: Its specificity is not known.

The TCR comes from an adult in good health. The starting material was peripheral blood, obtained on day 0 of AZD1222 vaccination. The chain couples TRBV6-5 to TRBJ1-5, with 7 bases that match TRBD1. CDR3 sequence reads: CASKGALYQPQHF. The CDR3 nucleotides are TGTGCCAGCAAGGGGGCGCTTTATCAGCCCCAGCATTTT.